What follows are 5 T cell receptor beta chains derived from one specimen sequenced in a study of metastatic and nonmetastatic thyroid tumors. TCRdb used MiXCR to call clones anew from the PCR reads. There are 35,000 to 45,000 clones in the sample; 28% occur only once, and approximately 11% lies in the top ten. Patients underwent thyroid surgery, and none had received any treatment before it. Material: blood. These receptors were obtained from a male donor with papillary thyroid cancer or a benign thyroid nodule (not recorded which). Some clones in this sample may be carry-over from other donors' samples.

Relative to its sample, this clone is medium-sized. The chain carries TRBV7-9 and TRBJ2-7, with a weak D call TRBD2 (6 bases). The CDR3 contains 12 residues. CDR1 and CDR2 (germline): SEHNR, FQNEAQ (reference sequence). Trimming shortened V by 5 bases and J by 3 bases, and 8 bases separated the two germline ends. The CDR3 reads CASSGGFYEQYF. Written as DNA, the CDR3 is TGTGCCAGCAGCGGGGGGTTCTACGAGCAGTACTTC.

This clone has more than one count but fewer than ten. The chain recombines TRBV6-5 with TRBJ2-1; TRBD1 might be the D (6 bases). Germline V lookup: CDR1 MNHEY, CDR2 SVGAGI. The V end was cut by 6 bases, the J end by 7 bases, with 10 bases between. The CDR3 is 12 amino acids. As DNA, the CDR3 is TGTGCCAGCAGACTAAGGGGGAATGAGCAGTTCTTC. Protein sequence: CASRLRGNEQFF.

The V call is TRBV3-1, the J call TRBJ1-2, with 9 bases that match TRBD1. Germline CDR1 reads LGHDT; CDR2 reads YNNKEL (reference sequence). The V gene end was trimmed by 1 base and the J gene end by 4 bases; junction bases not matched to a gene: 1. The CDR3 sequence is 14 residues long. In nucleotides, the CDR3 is TGTGCCAGCAGCCAAGGGGGACAGGGCTATGGCTACACCTTC. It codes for CASSQGGQGYGYTF.

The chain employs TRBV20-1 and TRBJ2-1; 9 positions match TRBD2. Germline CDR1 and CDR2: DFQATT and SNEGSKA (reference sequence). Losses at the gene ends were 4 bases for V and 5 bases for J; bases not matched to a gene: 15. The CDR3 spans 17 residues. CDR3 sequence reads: CSATSVTSGVRHNEQFF. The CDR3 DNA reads TGCAGTGCTACCTCCGTGACTAGCGGAGTCCGTCACAATGAGCAGTTCTTC.

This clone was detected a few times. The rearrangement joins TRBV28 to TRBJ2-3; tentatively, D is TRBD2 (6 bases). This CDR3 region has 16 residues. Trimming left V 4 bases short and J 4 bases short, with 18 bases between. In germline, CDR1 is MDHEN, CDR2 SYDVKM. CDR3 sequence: CASSSISGRAADTQYF. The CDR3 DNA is TGTGCCAGCAGTTCCATTAGCGGCCGGGCGGCAGATACGCAGTATTTT.